This entry lists 26 T cell receptor beta chains sequenced from one sample in a study of blood T cell repertoires in COVID-19. This table comes from immunoSEQ multiplex PCR, and its TCRdb copy is limited to in-frame clones, with some not included. This sample carries just over 60,000 clones, more than 65% of them seen once, and the ten largest clones take roughly 22%. Sequenced input: peripheral blood. All receptors come from a woman of 80 years or more with active or convalescent COVID-19.

V gene TRBV7-9 combines with J gene TRBJ2-7; the match to TRBD2 covers 9 bases. The CDR3 contains 15 residues. V dropped 3 bases and J dropped 6; count of bases not matched to a gene: 9. CDR1 is SEHNR, CDR2 FQNEAQ, per germline (reference sequence). The CDR3 nucleotides read TGTGCCAGCAGCTTGAATCTGGCGGGGGGGCGCGAGCAGTACTTC. Translating gives CASSLNLAGGREQYF. The variable domain in full, completed from reference TRBV7-9 and TRBJ2-7, reads DTGVSQNPRHKITKRGQNVTFRCDPISEHNRLYWYRQTLGQGPEFLTYFQNEAQLEKSRLLSDRFSAERPKGSFSTLEIQRTEQGDSAMYLCASSLNLAGGREQYFGPGTRLTVT.

The chain has TRBV7-9 and TRBJ1-3; 7 bases line up with TRBD1. CDR1 and CDR2 from the germline V gene are SEHNR and FQNEAQ (reference sequence). The J segment lost 0 bases and the V segment lost 3 bases, leaving 2 bases of the junction unmatched. The CDR3 totals 15 residues. CDR3 residues: CASSLGQYSGNTIYF. CDR3 bases: TGTGCCAGCAGCTTGGGACAGTACTCTGGAAACACCATATATTTT.

The V gene is TRBV7-3, the J gene TRBJ1-4; D is possibly TRBD1 (5 bases). The germline V gene encodes CDR1 SGHTA and CDR2 FQGTGA. The V end lost 5 bases, the J end lost 3 bases, and 16 bases lay between the germline ends. The CDR3 is made up of 16 amino acids. CDR3 in DNA: TGTGCCAGCAGCCAGACCCCACAGGAGTCTAATGAAAAACTGTTTTTT. This sequence encodes CASSQTPQESNEKLFF.

The rearrangement uses TRBV7-9 and TRBJ1-4, with D possibly matching TRBD1 (5 bases). The CDR3 has 18 amino acids. With 2 bases removed from V and 0 bases from J, the gap between germline ends came to 16 bases. Germline assignment: CDR1 SEHNR and CDR2 FQNEAQ (reference sequence). The CDR3 region is CASSLTGSGISTNEKLFF. The CDR3, as DNA: TGTGCCAGCAGCTTAACAGGTTCCGGTATTTCAACTAATGAAAAACTGTTTTTT.

The chain couples TRBV5-4 to TRBJ1-1; 8 bases are shared with TRBD1. Trimming cost V 0 bases and J 1 base; bases outside gene matches: 8. Germline loops: CDR1 SGHNT, CDR2 YYREEE (reference sequence). This CDR3 region has 17 residues. The CDR3 sequence: CASSLDYGTGGNTEAFF. The CDR3 nucleotides are TGTGCCAGCAGCTTGGATTATGGGACAGGAGGGAACACTGAAGCTTTCTTT. The full variable domain, rest sourced from reference TRBV5-4 and TRBJ1-1, is ETGVTQSPTHLIKTRGQQVTLRCSSQSGHNTVSWYQQALGQGPQFIFQYYREEENGRGNFPPRFSGLQFPNYSSELNVNALELDDSALYLCASSLDYGTGGNTEAFFGQGTRLTVV.

The rearrangement links TRBV30 to TRBJ1-2; 7 bases align to TRBD1. CDR1 is GTSNPN and CDR2 is SVGIG in the germline V gene (reference sequence). The CDR3 spans 15 residues. V gave up 2 bases and J gave up 5 bases; unmatched junction bases: 11. This CDR3 reads CAWSPQTGTEYGYTF. The CDR3 nucleotides read TGTGCCTGGAGTCCGCAAACCGGGACAGAGTATGGCTACACCTTC. The complete variable domain, with remaining parts taken from reference TRBV30 and TRBJ1-2, reads SQTIHQWPATLVQPVGSPLSLECTVEGTSNPNLYWYRQAAGRGLQLLFYSVGIGQISSEVPQNLSASRPQDRQFILSSKKLLLSDSGFYLCAWSPQTGTEYGYTFGSGTRLTVV.

The chain uses TRBV6-1 and TRBJ2-7, with D possibly matching TRBD1 (6 bases). V was pared by 6 bases and J by 3 bases, with 15 bases between. Germline V gene lookup returns CDR1 MNHNS and CDR2 SASEGT. The CDR3 runs 14 residues. CDR3 in amino acids: CASRLWTDNYEQYF. CDR3 bases: TGTGCCAGCAGGTTATGGACAGACAACTACGAGCAGTACTTC.

The CDR3 DNA reads as TGTGCCAGCAGTTACCCGGGACAGGGGTCTGGAAACACCATATATTTT. Translating it yields CASSYPGQGSGNTIYF. V and J are TRBV6-2 or TRBV6-3 and TRBJ1-3, with TRBD1 matching 10 bases. Germline V gene data show CDR1 as MNHEY and CDR2 as SVGEGT. The V gene end was trimmed by 2 bases and the J gene end by 1 base; junction bases not matched to a gene: 2. The CDR3 loop spans 16 amino acids.

V usage is TRBV5-8 and J usage is TRBJ1-1, with no clear D. Germline assignment: CDR1 SGHTS and CDR2 YDEGEE. This CDR3 has 14 amino acids. V dropped 2 bases and J dropped 3 bases, with 11 bases sitting between them. In DNA form, the CDR3 reads TGTGCCAGCAGCTTTGGGTCAGGCCACACTGAAGCTTTCTTT. Translated, it gives CASSFGSGHTEAFF. The full variable domain, completed using reference TRBV5-8 and TRBJ1-1, is EAGVTQSPTHLIKTRGQQATLRCSPISGHTSVYWYQQALGLGLQFLLWYDEGEERNRGNFPPRFSGRQFPNYSSELNVNALELEDSALYLCASSFGSGHTEAFFGQGTRLTVV.

The V gene is TRBV7-9, the J gene TRBJ2-7; D perhaps matches TRBD1 (5 bases). The length of the CDR3 is 14 residues. Trimming stripped 7 bases from V and 4 bases from J, with 17 bases between. Germline V gene sequence: CDR1 SEHNR, CDR2 FQNEAQ (reference sequence). The CDR3 DNA reads as TGTGCCAGCACCTACCCGGACCAGGGTTACGAGCAGTACTTC. Its protein is CASTYPDQGYEQYF.

The rearrangement uses TRBV6-5 and TRBJ1-2, with TRBD1 matching over 7 bases. Unmatched junction bases numbered 13, after V lost 11 bases and J lost 4 bases. Germline V gene data show CDR1 as MNHEY and CDR2 as SVGAGI. The CDR3 sequence is 14 residues long. The CDR3 region has the DNA TGTGCCGCAAAATCCGGACAGGCGACCTATGGCTACACCTTC. It specifies CAAKSGQATYGYTF.

A single count supports this clone. The chain has TRBV9 and TRBJ2-7; D remains ambiguous. The CDR3 runs to 14 residues. CDR1 and CDR2 from the germline V gene are SGDLS and YYNGEE. V was clipped by 0 bases and J by 2 bases, with 9 bases between them. CDR3 sequence (DNA): TGTGCCAGCAGCGTAGAAGTGGTAGCCTACGAGCAGTACTTC. Translated, it gives CASSVEVVAYEQYF.

V is TRBV3-1 (or the pseudogene TRBV3-2) and J is TRBJ2-7; D might be TRBD1 (7 bases). Trimming pared 3 bases from V and 9 bases from J, leaving 18 bases between. The length of the CDR3 is 14 residues. Germline V lookup: CDR1 LGHDT, CDR2 YNNKEL (reference sequence). The CDR3 DNA follows: TGTGCCAGCAGCCACCGGGACAGCGGGCGGGGGCAGTACTTC. This translates into CASSHRDSGRGQYF.

The chain carries TRBV19 and TRBJ1-1; D is undetermined. The V gene's germline CDR1 is LNHDA and CDR2 SQIVND (reference sequence). Trimming stripped 5 bases from V and 2 bases from J, with 12 bases between. The CDR3 is 14 residues long. CDR3 nucleotides: TGTGCCAGTAGTTCCGACGGGGTTAACACTGAAGCTTTCTTT. This codes for CASSSDGVNTEAFF.

This chain uses TRBV6-5 with TRBJ2-2; D remains unclear. The V gene's germline CDR1 is MNHEY and CDR2 SVGAGI. This CDR3 has 16 residues. The ends were cut back, 0 bases at V and 1 base at J, with 9 bases in the middle. The CDR3 DNA sequence: TGTGCCAGCAGTTACTCGAGCCTGGTGAACACCGGGGAGCTGTTTTTT. Encoded protein: CASSYSSLVNTGELFF.

J is TRBJ2-3 and V is TRBV5-1; 7 positions agree with TRBD1. V gave up 4 bases and J gave up 5 bases; unmatched junction bases: 4. CDR1 is SGHRS and CDR2 is YFSETQ in the germline V gene. The CDR3 contains 13 residues. The CDR3 loop is CASSAGTEDTQYF. The CDR3 DNA is TGCGCCAGCAGCGCAGGGACAGAAGATACGCAGTATTTT.

This rearrangement joins TRBV5-6 to TRBJ2-3; D perhaps matches TRBD1 (6 bases). The CDR3 covers 18 residues. Deletions cut 4 bases from V and 6 bases from J, with 27 bases between. Per germline, CDR1 SGHDT and CDR2 YYEEEE. The CDR3 DNA reads TGTGCCAGCAGCAGGACAGCCTCGCCCGATTTCAATCAGGATACGCAGTATTTT. Residues: CASSRTASPDFNQDTQYF.

The chain recombines TRBV7-2 with TRBJ1-2; 7 bases line up with TRBD1. Trimming took 4 bases from V and 7 from J; bases not matched to a gene: 6. The germline CDR1 and CDR2 sequences are SGHTA and FQGNSA. The CDR3 runs 13 residues. CDR3 protein: CASSYRDRRGYTF. In DNA, the CDR3 is TGTGCCAGCAGCTACCGGGACAGACGTGGCTACACCTTC.

This clone was seen a single time. The CDR3 nucleotides are TGTGCCAGCAGCCCACTGACTGACTCCTATAATTCACCCCTCCACTTT. Protein product: CASSPLTDSYNSPLHF. This chain uses TRBV7-2 with TRBJ1-6; D gene unclear. The V end was cut by 5 bases, the J end by 0 bases, with 11 bases between. Germline V gene lookup returns CDR1 SGHTA and CDR2 FQGNSA. The CDR3 length is 16 residues.

The gene calls are TRBV11-2 and TRBJ2-4; a possible D gene is TRBD1 (5 bases). The CDR3 covers 15 residues. The V gene lost 1 base and the J gene lost 2 bases, with 9 bases spanning the gap. In germline, CDR1 is SGHAT, CDR2 FQNNGV. Written as DNA, the CDR3 is TGTGCCAGCAGCTTAGGCAGGGCGACCAAAAACATTCAGTACTTC. Its protein is CASSLGRATKNIQYF.

The genes are TRBV3-1 (or the pseudogene TRBV3-2) and TRBJ1-3; 8 bases are shared with TRBD1. V lost 2 bases, J lost 6 bases, and 6 bases stayed unmatched. This CDR3 comprises 15 residues. Germline values: CDR1 LGHDT, CDR2 YNNKEL (reference sequence). The CDR3 loop is CASSQRQGTQNTIYF. The CDR3 DNA sequence: TGTGCCAGCAGCCAAAGACAGGGGACTCAAAACACCATATATTTT.

The chain carries TRBV3-1 (or the pseudogene TRBV3-2) and TRBJ2-3, with D perhaps TRBD2 (6 bases). Trimming removed 8 bases at V and 3 bases at J, with 12 bases between. The germline CDR1 and CDR2 sequences are LGHDT and YNNKEL (reference sequence). There are 13 residues in the CDR3. The CDR3 nucleotides read TGTGCCAGCCGACTCGGGGGTACAGATACGCAGTATTTT. Protein: CASRLGGTDTQYF.

The V and J genes are TRBV7-4 and TRBJ1-1; no firm D call. From germline, CDR1 is SGHVT and CDR2 SQSDAQ. CDR3 size: 15 residues. V was pared by 2 bases and J by 7 bases, with 17 bases between. The CDR3 reads CASSLRPGMGCEAFF. The CDR3 DNA follows: TGTGCCAGCAGCTTACGCCCGGGAATGGGGTGTGAAGCTTTCTTT.

This sequence joins TRBV6-1 and TRBJ1-3; 7 bases are a match to TRBD1. The V and J ends lost 3 bases and 4 bases, in that order; junction bases with no gene match: 9. The CDR3 is 16 amino acids. CDR1 and CDR2 from the germline V gene are MNHNS and SASEGT. The CDR3 coding sequence is TGTGCCAGCAGTGACCGGGAGACAGGGTACGGAAACACCATATATTTT. Protein sequence: CASSDRETGYGNTIYF.

The gene calls are TRBV29-1 and TRBJ1-1; 8 bases map to TRBD1. V trimming: 7 bases; J trimming: 4 bases; junction bases outside the gene matches: 8. The CDR3 sequence is 13 residues long. From germline, CDR1 is SQVTM and CDR2 ANQGSEA. CDR3 residues: CSAGTGLGTEAFF. The DNA of the CDR3 is TGCAGCGCCGGGACAGGACTTGGCACTGAAGCTTTCTTT.

This clone was detected once. This chain links TRBV5-1 with TRBJ2-5; 8 bases match TRBD2. Germline V CDR1 and CDR2: SGHRS, YFSETQ. V was clipped by 4 bases and J by 7 bases; unmatched bases: 6. The CDR3 runs 13 residues. The CDR3 sequence: CASSPGGSVTQYF. CDR3 nucleotides: TGCGCCAGCAGCCCGGGGGGGTCTGTGACCCAGTACTTC.